What follows is one T cell receptor beta chain and its context. Its antigen is currently unknown. The data were obtained in a study of CD8 T cells in ankylosing spondylitis. Quantitative molecular-barcoded 5'-RACE generated the TCR beta libraries. TCRdb re-analysed the 5' RACE reads in MiXCR, keeping a single row per CDR3 protein. The top ten hold under 4% of the sample, which has 250,000 to 350,000 distinct CDR3 sequences, 20% seen once. This CDR3 contains 14 residues. The germline V gene has CDR1 SGHRS and CDR2 YFSETQ. V was clipped by 3 bases and J by 1 base; unmatched bases: 3. General study points: Seemingly characteristic of ankylosing spondylitis blood was a TCR beta motif consisting of 7 or 8 highly homologous variants.

The sample taken for sequencing was blood, either unsorted or a sorted T cell fraction (not recorded which). The TCR comes from a female donor with ankylosing spondylitis or in good health (not recorded which). The chain joins TRBV5-1 to TRBJ1-2, with 7 bases that match TRBD1. The CDR3 sequence: CASSWGQFNYGYTF. The DNA for the CDR3 is TGCGCCAGCAGCTGGGGACAGTTTAACTATGGCTACACCTTC.